Ten or more counts support the clone carrying this T cell receptor (beta chain). Its target is unknown. Preparing the TCRbeta library involved the use of unique molecular identifiers. TCRdb itself ran the PCR reads through MiXCR, one entry per CDR3 protein. The sample comprises approximately 490,000 distinct CDR3 sequences, roughly 10% of which are singletons, and around 2% rests with the top ten. These data belong to a study of T-cell reconstitution after alpha-beta-depleted transplantation in children. V was pared by 5 bases and J by 6 bases, with 26 bases between. Germline V gives CDR1 SEHNR, CDR2 FQNEAQ (reference sequence). The CDR3 contains 17 residues. Study-level points and caveats: T-cell numbers and diversity, one year after transplant, stemmed largely from T cells that were newly produced. Reportedly, alpha-beta T cells present about two months post-transplant originated from several hundred expanded clones of graft origin.

The sequence derives from a child under 10 years old with inherited bone marrow failure, due to receive a stem cell transplant. This chain joins TRBV7-9 and TRBJ2-7; TRBD2 is a possible D gene (5 bases). The sequences come from PBMCs, collected before TCRalphabeta/CD19-depleted stem cell transplant. CDR3 DNA sequence: TGTGCCAGCAGCCTCCTGAGGGCCGGAACCTCCAGTGGCGAGCAGTACTTC. The encoded protein is CASSLLRAGTSSGEQYF.